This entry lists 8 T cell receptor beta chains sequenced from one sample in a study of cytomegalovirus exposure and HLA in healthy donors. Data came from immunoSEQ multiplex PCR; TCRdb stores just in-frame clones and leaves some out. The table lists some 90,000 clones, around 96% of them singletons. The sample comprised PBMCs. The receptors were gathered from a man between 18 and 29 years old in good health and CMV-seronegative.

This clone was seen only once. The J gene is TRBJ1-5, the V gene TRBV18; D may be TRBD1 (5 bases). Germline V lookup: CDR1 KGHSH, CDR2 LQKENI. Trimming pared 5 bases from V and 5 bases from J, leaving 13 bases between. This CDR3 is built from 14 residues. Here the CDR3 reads CASSAGPSYQPQHF. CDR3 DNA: TGTGCCAGCTCAGCGGGACCTTCTTATCAGCCCCAGCATTTT.

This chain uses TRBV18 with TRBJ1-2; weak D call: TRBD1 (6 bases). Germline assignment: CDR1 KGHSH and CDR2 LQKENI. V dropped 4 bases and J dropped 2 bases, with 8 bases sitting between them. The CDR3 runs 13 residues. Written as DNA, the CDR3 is TGTGCCAGCTCACTTACAGGGAACTATGGCTACACCTTC. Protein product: CASSLTGNYGYTF. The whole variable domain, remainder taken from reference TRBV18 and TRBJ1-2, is NAGVMQNPRHLVRRRGQEARLRCSPMKGHSHVYWYRQLPEEGLKFMVYLQKENIIDESGMPKERFSAEFPKEGPSILRIQQVVRGDSAAYFCASSLTGNYGYTFGSGTRLTVV.

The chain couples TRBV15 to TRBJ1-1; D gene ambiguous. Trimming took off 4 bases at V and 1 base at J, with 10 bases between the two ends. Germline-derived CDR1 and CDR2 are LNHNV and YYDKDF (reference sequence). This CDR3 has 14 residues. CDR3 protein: CATSTSGWNTEAFF. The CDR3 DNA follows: TGTGCCACCAGCACCTCAGGATGGAACACTGAAGCTTTCTTT.

CDR3 in DNA: TGTGCCAGCAGCCCCCAGCGGCAATACGAGCAGTACTTC. Translation gives CASSPQRQYEQYF. The chain joins TRBV13 to TRBJ2-7; weak D call: TRBD2 (5 bases). CDR1 and CDR2 from the germline V gene are PRHDT and FYEKMQ (reference sequence). V lost 5 bases to trimming and J lost 4 bases, with 12 bases between them. The CDR3 contains 13 residues.

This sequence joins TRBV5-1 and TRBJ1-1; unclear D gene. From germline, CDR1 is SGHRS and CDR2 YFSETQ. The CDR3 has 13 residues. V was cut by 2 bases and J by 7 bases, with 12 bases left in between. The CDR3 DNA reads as TGCGCCAGCAGCTTTGGGCTGGGAGGTGAAGCTTTCTTT. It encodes CASSFGLGGEAFF.

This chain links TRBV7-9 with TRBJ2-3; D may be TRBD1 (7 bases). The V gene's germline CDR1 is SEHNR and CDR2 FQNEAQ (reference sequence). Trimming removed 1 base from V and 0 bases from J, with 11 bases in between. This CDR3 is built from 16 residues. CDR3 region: CASSLGRGQSTDTQYF. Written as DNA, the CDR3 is TGTGCCAGCAGCTTAGGGCGGGGACAGAGCACAGATACGCAGTATTTT.

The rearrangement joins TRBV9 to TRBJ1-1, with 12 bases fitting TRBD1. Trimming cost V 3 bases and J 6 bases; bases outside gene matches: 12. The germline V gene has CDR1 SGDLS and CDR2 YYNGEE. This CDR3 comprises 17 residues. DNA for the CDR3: TGTGCCAGCAGCGGGGGGACAGGGGGCTATTCCTACGCTGAAGCTTTCTTT. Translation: CASSGGTGGYSYAEAFF.

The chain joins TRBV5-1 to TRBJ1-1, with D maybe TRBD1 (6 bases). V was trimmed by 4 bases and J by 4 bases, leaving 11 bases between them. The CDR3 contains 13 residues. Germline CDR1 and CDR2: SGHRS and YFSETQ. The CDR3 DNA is TGCGCCAGCAGCCCAGGACAGCCCACTGAAGCTTTCTTT. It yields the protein CASSPGQPTEAFF.